These T cell receptor beta chains were read from a single sample in a study of blood T cell repertoires in COVID-19. TCRdb keeps only in-frame clones here, not all; method: immunoSEQ multiplex PCR. Among 250,000 to 350,000 clones listed, 87% were seen once. The source material was peripheral blood. The receptors derive from a woman in her forties or fifties who had recovered from COVID-19. CDR3s include the opening cysteine and the closing phenylalanine or tryptophan.

>14|TRBV7-9|TRBJ1-1
CASSPRTGTTEAFF
>17|TRBV7-3|TRBJ2-3
CASSPLGQDLSTDTQYF
>14|TRBV4-2|TRBJ2-3
CASSQGSSGYTQYF
>14|TRBV19|TRBJ1-1
CASSMGLENTEAFF
>15|TRBV7-2|TRBJ1-5
CASSLDRLPNQPQHF
>14|TRBV19|TRBJ2-2
CASSWASRPGELFF
>14|TRBV27|TRBJ1-2
CASSLSGTGYGYTF
>14|TRBV30|TRBJ2-7
CAWSLPPTSYEQYF
>14|TRBV7-2|TRBJ2-3
CASSLNPGTDTQYF
>15|TRBV7-3|TRBJ2-5
CASSPGLAGVETQYF
>15|TRBV19|TRBJ1-5
CASSIDGVSNQPQHF
>16|TRBV24-1|TRBJ2-1
CATSDRSGGAGNEQFF
>13|TRBV5-1|TRBJ2-7
CASSLKGLYEQYF
>13|TRBV6-5|TRBJ1-2
CASSYLLRYGYTF
>13|TRBV2|TRBJ2-1
CASRTGADNEQFF
>15|TRBV6-6|TRBJ1-1
CASSTDRTMNTEAFF
>15|TRBV4-3|TRBJ2-1
CASSQDWRPYNEQFF
>14|TRBV30|TRBJ1-5
CAWSGVGTLQPQHF
>12|TRBV30|TRBJ1-1
CAAISGSTEAFF
>14|TRBV30|TRBJ1-1
CAWRWQGASAEAFF
>12|TRBV27|TRBJ1-6
CASTQGRSPLHF
>11|TRBV27|TRBJ1-1
CASKRFTEAFF
>15|TRBV5-1|TRBJ2-7
CASSPSTISSYEQYF
>12|TRBV24-1|TRBJ1-5
CATQDAGQPQHF
>16|TRBV9|TRBJ2-3
CASSGTGLAGLNTQYF
>13|TRBV27|TRBJ1-5
CASSQDRNQPQHF
>15|TRBV18|TRBJ2-5
CASSPYRGNQETQYF
>18|TRBV5-1|TRBJ1-2
CASSLAVGAGGKEKGYTF
>15|TRBV19|TRBJ2-7
CASSVSGVSAYEQYF
>15|TRBV18|TRBJ1-1
CASSAVGYLNTEAFF
>14|TRBV29-1|TRBJ1-3
CSVGQGARGNTIYF
>15|TRBV19|TRBJ1-2
CASSIVVWQPRSYTF
>15|TRBV10-3|TRBJ2-5
CAISEGQGVPETQYF
>13|TRBV18|TRBJ2-1
CASSPTGYGEQFF
>20|TRBV19|TRBJ2-3
CASSIKGGYGLSLNTDTQYF
>16|TRBV7-2|TRBJ2-1
CASSLITSGSYNEQFF
>13|TRBV12-3/TRBV12-4|TRBJ2-7
CASSGTGDYEQYF
>15|TRBV5-1|TRBJ1-5
CASSLGRGFDQPQHF